Detailed here is one TCR beta chain. The data were taken from a study of blood T cell repertoires in COVID-19. CDR3 length: 15 residues. CDR1 and CDR2 (germline): SGHRS, YFSETQ. J gave up 1 base and V 6 bases, and 5 bases lay outside the gene matches. As originally analysed: Counts of nucleated cells, estimated from reference gene primer amplification, were obtained. Here immunoSEQ multiplex PCR was the method, and the copy in TCRdb shows in-frame clones only, minus some. The V and J calls and clone size come from that table; D and trimming were worked out from the DNA. The sample includes about 240,000 clones, approximately 83% of them seen just once.

This chain joins TRBV5-1 and TRBJ2-2; the match to TRBD1 covers 8 bases. The source is a man aged 25-40 years who had recovered from COVID-19. Material: peripheral blood. The CDR3 spells CASNPGQGNTGELFF. The DNA of the CDR3 is TGCGCCAGCAACCCCGGACAGGGGAACACCGGGGAGCTGTTTTTT.